Below are 22 T cell receptor beta chains sequenced from a single sample in a study of blood T cell repertoires in COVID-19. Using immunoSEQ multiplex PCR, the repertoire was profiled, and TCRdb retains in-frame clones only, with some absent. The data contain 200,000 to 300,000 clones, roughly nine tenths of them singletons. Sequencing was carried out using peripheral blood. The origin of the receptors is a man in his fifties or sixties with acute or convalescent COVID-19.

The J gene is TRBJ2-5, the V gene TRBV29-1; D is uncertain. This CDR3 is 14 amino acids long. V gave up 4 bases and J gave up 2 bases, with 14 bases separating them. Looked up from germline, CDR1 is SQVTM and CDR2 is ANQGSEA. CDR3 in DNA: TGCAGCGTTGGTTCTTTCTCACTGCAAGAGACCCAGTACTTC. Amino acid sequence: CSVGSFSLQETQYF.

The rearrangement uses TRBV6-5 and TRBJ1-4; TRBD1 matches at 10 bases. V dropped 4 bases and J dropped 7; count of bases not matched to a gene: 3. The germline CDR1 and CDR2 sequences are MNHEY and SVGAGI. There are 14 residues in the CDR3. In nucleotides, the CDR3 is TGTGCCAGCAGTTCGGGGGACAGGGGTGAAAAACTGTTTTTT. It encodes CASSSGDRGEKLFF.

The chain joins TRBV5-1 to TRBJ1-5; a weak D match, TRBD1 (5 bases). Germline V gene sequence: CDR1 SGHRS, CDR2 YFSETQ. The V end lost 2 bases, the J end lost 1 base, and 10 bases lay between the germline ends. CDR3 length: 15 amino acids. The CDR3 protein is CASSFSGVSNQPQHF. The DNA of the CDR3 is TGCGCCAGCAGCTTTTCGGGGGTGAGCAATCAGCCCCAGCATTTT. Filled out from reference TRBV5-1 and TRBJ1-5, the complete variable domain reads KAGVTQTPRYLIKTRGQQVTLSCSPISGHRSVSWYQQTPGQGLQFLFEYFSETQRNKGNFPGRFSGRQFSNSRSEMNVSTLELGDSALYLCASSFSGVSNQPQHFGDGTRLSIL.

V and J are TRBV7-2 and TRBJ1-6; D remains ambiguous. The CDR3 spans 15 residues. Per germline, CDR1 SGHTA and CDR2 FQGNSA. V lost 5 bases to trimming and J lost 6 bases, with 14 bases between them. The CDR3 DNA follows: TGTGCCAGCAGCCACCGGACGGAGGGTAATTCACCCCTCCACTTT. It yields the protein CASSHRTEGNSPLHF.

This chain links TRBV6-1 with TRBJ2-6, with a tentative D call TRBD1 (5 bases). In germline, CDR1 is MNHNS, CDR2 SASEGT. This CDR3 region has 16 residues. Trimming pared 2 bases from V and 0 bases from J, leaving 8 bases between. The CDR3: CASSEPRASGANVLTF. The CDR3 coding sequence is TGTGCCAGCAGTGAACCCAGGGCCTCTGGGGCCAACGTCCTGACTTTC.

This clone was recorded once. V gene TRBV10-3 combines with J gene TRBJ2-2; 7 bases match TRBD1. Losses at the gene ends were 4 bases for V and 0 bases for J; bases not matched to a gene: 2. CDR3 size: 15 residues. Germline V gives CDR1 ENHRY, CDR2 SYGVKD. DNA for the CDR3: TGTGCCATCAGTGGGGACAGTACGAACACCGGGGAGCTGTTTTTT. Residues: CAISGDSTNTGELFF.

This chain joins TRBV29-1 and TRBJ2-7, with TRBD2 matching over 7 bases. The trim removed 7 bases at V and 0 bases at J, leaving 6 bases unmatched. CDR1 is SQVTM, CDR2 ANQGSEA, per germline. The CDR3 consists of 13 residues. CDR3 amino acids: CSAREVLSYEQYF. In DNA, the CDR3 is TGCAGCGCTCGGGAGGTCCTCTCCTACGAGCAGTACTTC.

The V call is TRBV12-3 or TRBV12-4, the J call TRBJ2-7; unclear D gene. Trimming removed 2 bases at V and 6 bases at J, with 5 bases between. This CDR3 comprises 11 residues. CDR3 coding DNA: TGTGCCAGCAGTTTACTAAGCGAGCAGTACTTC. It specifies CASSLLSEQYF.

The table lists this clone with a few counts. Distinct nucleotide sequences in the sample also encode this CDR3. CDR3 DNA sequence: TGTGCCAGCAGCCAAGATCGGCTAGCGGGCTCCTACGAGCAGTACTTC. As protein: CASSQDRLAGSYEQYF. V is TRBV4-2 and J is TRBJ2-7; 8 nucleotides match TRBD2. CDR1 is LGHNA and CDR2 is YNFKEQ in the germline V gene. The CDR3 is 16 amino acids. With V trimmed by 0 bases and J by 0 bases, 4 bases remained unmatched.

V and J are TRBV7-4 and TRBJ2-3; 8 nucleotides match TRBD2. Germline lookup yields CDR1 SGHVT and CDR2 SQSDAQ. The CDR3 contains 12 residues. After removal of 8 bases from V and 6 bases from J, the junction contained 4 bases not matched to a gene. CDR3 amino acids: CASLREEDTQYF. CDR3 DNA: TGTGCCAGCTTGCGGGAGGAGGATACGCAGTATTTT.

The rearrangement links TRBV4-2 to TRBJ1-4; D is possibly TRBD1 (6 bases). CDR3 length: 18 residues. V was trimmed by 4 bases and J by 0 bases, leaving 18 bases between them. Germline V gene data show CDR1 as LGHNA and CDR2 as YNFKEQ. The CDR3 region is CASSLQGPNPATNEKLFF. The CDR3 coding sequence is TGTGCCAGCAGCCTACAGGGACCCAATCCGGCAACTAATGAAAAACTGTTTTTT.

This clone was counted a single time. V usage is TRBV6-5 and J usage is TRBJ1-1; D not certain. V was cut by 7 bases and J by 1 base, with 13 bases left in between. This CDR3 comprises 14 residues. Looked up from germline, CDR1 is MNHEY and CDR2 is SVGAGI. The CDR3 DNA follows: TGTGCCAGCAAATGGGAGCTGGCGAACACTGAAGCTTTCTTT. The encoded protein is CASKWELANTEAFF.

The genes are TRBV7-2 and TRBJ2-3; 10 nucleotides agree with TRBD2. Losses at the gene ends were 4 bases for V and 9 bases for J; bases not matched to a gene: 16. This CDR3 spans 17 amino acids. Germline loops: CDR1 SGHTA, CDR2 FQGNSA. CDR3 in amino acids: CASSYRNILAGDPTQYF. Written as DNA, the CDR3 is TGTGCCAGCAGCTACCGAAATATCCTAGCGGGAGACCCGACGCAGTATTTT. The full variable domain, completed using reference TRBV7-2 and TRBJ2-3, is GAGVSQSPSNKVTEKGKDVELRCDPISGHTALYWYRQSLGQGLEFLIYFQGNSAPDKSGLPSDRFSAERTGGSVSTLTIQRTQQEDSAVYLCASSYRNILAGDPTQYFGPGTRLTVL.

This chain links TRBV7-9 with TRBJ2-7, with 7 positions matching TRBD1. J was trimmed by 3 bases and V by 1 base; bases with no gene match: 3. The CDR3 extends over 14 amino acids. Per germline, CDR1 SEHNR and CDR2 FQNEAQ (reference sequence). CDR3 in amino acids: CASSLGGTDYEQYF. In nucleotides, the CDR3 is TGTGCCAGCAGCTTAGGAGGGACAGACTACGAGCAGTACTTC.

This rearrangement joins TRBV7-2 to TRBJ1-2, with D unclear. The CDR3 has 14 amino acids. The germline gives CDR1 SGHTA, CDR2 FQGNSA. V dropped 1 base and J dropped 4 bases, with 10 bases sitting between them. Written as DNA, the CDR3 is TGTGCCAGCAGCTTAGGGTTTGAGAGCTATGGCTACACCTTC. Translated, it gives CASSLGFESYGYTF.

This clone was seen a handful of times. The chain employs TRBV6-5 and TRBJ1-2, with a tentative D call TRBD1 (5 bases). V gave up 6 bases and J gave up 7 bases, with 18 bases separating them. CDR3 size: 14 residues. Germline values: CDR1 MNHEY, CDR2 SVGAGI. CDR3 in DNA: TGTGCCAGCAGCCACCGGAGGGGCTCGGGTGGCTACACCTTC. The encoded protein is CASSHRRGSGGYTF.

The V gene is TRBV7-9, the J gene TRBJ2-1; TRBD1 might be the D (6 bases). V was shortened by 1 base and J by 0 bases, with 16 bases between the two germline ends. The CDR3 contains 18 residues. Germline assignment: CDR1 SEHNR and CDR2 FQNEAQ (reference sequence). As DNA, the CDR3 is TGTGCCAGCAGCTTAGTTCAGGGGTCACTAAGCTCCTACAATGAGCAGTTCTTC. Amino acids: CASSLVQGSLSSYNEQFF.

The chain links TRBV7-3 to TRBJ2-1; 10 bases agree with TRBD2. The ends lost 2 bases at V and 4 bases at J; junction bases unmatched: 5. Germline CDR1 SGHTA, CDR2 FQGTGA. This CDR3 has 16 residues. The CDR3 DNA reads TGTGCCAGCAGCTTACGAGGTAGCGGGAGGTACAATGAGCAGTTCTTC. It specifies CASSLRGSGRYNEQFF.

The chain employs TRBV3-1 (or the pseudogene TRBV3-2) and TRBJ1-4; 10 nucleotides match TRBD1. V was pared by 5 bases and J by 6 bases, with 6 bases of the junction left unmatched. In germline, CDR1 is LGHDT, CDR2 YNNKEL (reference sequence). CDR3 length equals 15 residues. This CDR3 reads CASSYTGTGDEKLFF. CDR3 sequence (DNA): TGTGCCAGCAGCTACACCGGGACAGGGGATGAAAAACTGTTTTTT.

CDR3 protein: CATSRGRTGVYEQYF. The CDR3 DNA reads TGTGCCACCAGCAGAGGAAGGACAGGGGTCTACGAGCAGTACTTC. The chain recombines TRBV15 with TRBJ2-7, with 9 bases matching TRBD1. The ends lost 1 base at V and 3 bases at J; junction bases unmatched: 4. CDR1 and CDR2 from the germline V gene are LNHNV and YYDKDF (reference sequence). The CDR3 has 15 residues.

The V gene is TRBV5-1, the J gene TRBJ2-3; 8 bases match TRBD2. Germline values: CDR1 SGHRS, CDR2 YFSETQ. Trimming cost V 5 bases and J 3 bases; bases outside gene matches: 14. The CDR3 contains 17 residues. The CDR3 loop reads CASSTGGGAGATDTQYF. The CDR3, as DNA: TGCGCCAGCAGTACCGGGGGAGGAGCGGGAGCTACAGATACGCAGTATTTT. Using reference TRBV5-1 and TRBJ2-3 for the parts outside the CDR3, the full variable domain is KAGVTQTPRYLIKTRGQQVTLSCSPISGHRSVSWYQQTPGQGLQFLFEYFSETQRNKGNFPGRFSGRQFSNSRSEMNVSTLELGDSALYLCASSTGGGAGATDTQYFGPGTRLTVL.

This chain connects TRBV5-5 to TRBJ1-5; D gene unclear. This CDR3 region has 12 residues. Germline V gene lookup returns CDR1 SGHKS and CDR2 YYEKEE (reference sequence). V gave up 2 bases and J gave up 7 bases, with 7 bases separating them. The CDR3 loop is CASSFGEQPQHF. The CDR3 DNA reads as TGTGCCAGCAGCTTCGGGGAACAGCCCCAGCATTTT.